This TCR beta chain comes out of a study of T cells after yellow fever vaccination. Study-level information: When fractions had low cell numbers, they were prepared with SMART-Seq v4 Ultra Low Input. General observations from the study: Clones that expanded after primary vaccination mostly reappeared after the booster (roughly 96% CD4, 70% to 90% CD8).

Germline V gives CDR1 SGHVS, CDR2 FQNEAQ. The CDR3 totals 18 residues. V lost 6 bases to trimming and J lost 4 bases, with 27 bases between them. This clonotype came up a few times. Its antigen remains unidentified. TCRdb re-derived calls from the 5' RACE reads in MiXCR, one entry per CDR3 protein. The sample has hundreds of thousands of distinct CDR3 sequences, 20% to 25% seen once. V is TRBV7-8 and J is TRBJ2-5; D uncertain. Specimen: PBMCs, collected approximately 22 days after the first yellow fever vaccination. The receptor's source is a man between 18 and 35 years old who received the YFV17D yellow fever vaccine. In DNA, the CDR3 is TGTGCCAGCAGAGGAACGGGCCCCGGGCTAAGAGGTAGAGAGACCCAGTACTTC. Its translation is CASRGTGPGLRGRETQYF.